A single TCR beta chain is shown here with its context. Its antigen is unidentified. The data are from a study of T cells after posttransplantation cyclophosphamide. The CDR3 sequence is 17 residues long. Trimming at V came to 6 bases and at J to 4 bases, leaving 15 bases not matched to a gene. CDR1 is ENHRY, CDR2 SYGVKD, per germline. Profiled with immunoSEQ multiplex PCR; TCRdb holds only in-frame clones, not every one. The sample records approximately 16,000 clones, roughly 76% being singletons. Treatment was busulfan-fludarabine conditioning, a marrow graft, and cyclophosphamide on days +3 and +4. Study results and limitations: Donor CD8+ memory clones often dominated recipient blood repertoires at later times. Recipient CMV seropositivity and CMV reactivation strongly tracked TRB clonality. Blood and skin or GI T cell repertoires showed limited TRB overlap.

This TCR was sampled from a female patient in her thirties or forties who received an allogeneic stem cell transplant from a related donor, was CMV-positive, and had no GVHD. Some T cells may originate from the graft donor. Sequences were derived from CD8+ T cells sorted from PBMCs, sampled around 2,000 days after a stem cell transplant with posttransplant cyclophosphamide. The chain is built from TRBV10-3 and TRBJ1-2, with 9 bases that match TRBD1. The CDR3, as DNA: TGTGCCATCAGGCGTGAGGACAGGGGAAGGGGGGGCTATGGCTACACCTTC. Amino acid sequence: CAIRREDRGRGGYGYTF.